This TCR beta chain was found in a study of T cell responses to AZD1222 COVID-19 vaccine. A word on this clone: As yet, its antigen is unknown.

Recipients boosted at about 4 weeks or about 12 weeks are pooled. Looked up from germline, CDR1 is SGHRS and CDR2 is YFSETQ. This CDR3 comprises 14 residues. V lost 4 bases, J lost 2 bases, and 4 bases stayed unmatched. TCRdb's table, derived via immunoSEQ multiplex PCR, lists solely in-frame clones and lacks some. Counted here are 170,000 or so clones, around 88% occurring once; the ten biggest clones make up approximately 10%. Study conclusions and caveats: The donor group comprised mostly white British people and more females; the analysis possibly underestimated clonal diversity.

This rearrangement joins TRBV5-1 to TRBJ2-5; 8 nucleotides align to TRBD1. The sequenced sample was peripheral blood, obtained 28 days after the second AZD1222 dose. The TCR comes from an adult who received the AZD1222 COVID-19 vaccine. This chain's CDR3 is CASSGQGLQETQYF. CDR3 coding DNA: TGCGCCAGCAGCGGACAGGGACTGCAAGAGACCCAGTACTTC.